This entry describes one T cell receptor (beta chain). The CDR3 has 15 amino acids. Germline CDR1 reads SGHDN; CDR2 reads FVKESK. Between the trimmed V and J ends, which lost 1 base and 7 bases, there was a span of 16 bases. The sample is drawn from a study of blood T cell repertoires in COVID-19. Study information: Sites in the United States, Italy and Spain provided acute and convalescent COVID-19 samples.

Enrollment of patients from Seattle took place during active infection, with longitudinal follow-up. Original methodology: Reference gene primer amplification gave nucleated cell count estimates. Repertoires were generated with immunoSEQ multiplex PCR, while TCRdb's copy carries only in-frame clones and drops some. V, J and clone size are taken as reported in that table, and D and trimming were inferred from the DNA itself. The repertoire holds a few hundred thousand clones, with around 91% as singletons. Sequencing used peripheral blood. This TCR was recovered from a woman aged 35 to 49 with COVID-19, enrolled during active disease. V usage is TRBV14 and J usage is TRBJ1-1; the D is unclear. The DNA of the CDR3 is TGTGCCAGCAGCCAAGGGCACAGCAGTTTATTTGAAGCTTTCTTT. It translates to CASSQGHSSLFEAFF. Drawing the rest from reference TRBV14 and TRBJ1-1, the complete variable domain is EAGVTQFPSHSVIEKGQTVTLRCDPISGHDNLYWYRRVMGKEIKFLLHFVKESKQDESGMPNNRFLAERTGGTYSTLKVQPAELEDSGVYFCASSQGHSSLFEAFFGQGTRLTVV.